This T cell receptor beta chain was captured by sequencing in a study of shared clonotypes between healthy human individuals. Turning to the study itself: Per-donor plates numbered three CD4 naive, three CD4 memory, two CD8 naive and one CD8 memory.

To note about this clone: The antigen remains unidentified.

Sequencing used immunoSEQ multiplex PCR; TCRdb keeps in-frame clones, though not all of them. This sample has about 960,000 clones; approximately 80% occur once, and the top ten carry over 1.3%. Each donor was a Caucasian adult residing in Nashville, Tennessee. Study results and limitations: As a rule, naive subsets had a larger estimated richness than memory subsets. Expectations were that clonotype sharing among donors would be affected by sequencing depth.

V was clipped by 5 bases and J by 7 bases; unmatched bases: 3. This CDR3 has 14 residues. In germline, CDR1 is SGHTA, CDR2 FQGNSA. The sample consisted of memory CD4+ T cells sorted from blood. The subset was: CD45RA-negative fraction. This TCR was sampled from a man aged 18 to 30 in good health. The chain has TRBV7-2 and TRBJ2-2; TRBD2 matches 11 bases. In nucleotides, the CDR3 is TGTGCCAGCAGCCAGACTAGCGGGGTCGGGGAGCTGTTTTTT. Its translation: CASSQTSGVGELFF.